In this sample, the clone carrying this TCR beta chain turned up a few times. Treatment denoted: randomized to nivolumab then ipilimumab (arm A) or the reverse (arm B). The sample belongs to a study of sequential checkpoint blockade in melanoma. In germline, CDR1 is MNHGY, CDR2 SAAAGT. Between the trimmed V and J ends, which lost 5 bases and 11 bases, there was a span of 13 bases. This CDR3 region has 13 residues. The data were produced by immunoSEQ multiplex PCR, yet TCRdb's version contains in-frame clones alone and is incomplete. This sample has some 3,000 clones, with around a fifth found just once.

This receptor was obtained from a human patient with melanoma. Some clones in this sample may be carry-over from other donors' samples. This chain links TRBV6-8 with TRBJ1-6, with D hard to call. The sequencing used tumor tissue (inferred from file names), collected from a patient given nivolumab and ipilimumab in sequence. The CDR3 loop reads CASSGQAGAPLHF. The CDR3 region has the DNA TGTGCCAGCAGTGGGCAGGCTGGGGCACCCCTCCACTTT.